The 27 T cell receptor beta chains in this list originate from one sample, sequenced in a study of CD4 T cells in relation to SARS-CoV-2 and coronaviruses. CD4+ T cells from unexposed donors were obtained before the COVID-19 pandemic (2011-2018). Generated by immunoSEQ multiplex PCR, the TCRdb table keeps only in-frame clones and is missing some. The repertoire holds about 59,000 clones, more than 80% seen once, with about 1.4% in the top ten. The sequencing input was memory CD4+ T cells from PBMCs. The receptors were gathered from a human donor in good health.

This clone was found a few times. The chain has TRBV6-1 and TRBJ1-5; no definite D call. In germline, CDR1 is MNHNS, CDR2 SASEGT. The CDR3 spans 14 residues. Between the trimmed V and J ends, which lost 1 base and 0 bases, there was a span of 4 bases. CDR3 sequence: CASSEGNSNQPQHF. CDR3 DNA: TGTGCCAGCAGTGAAGGGAATAGCAATCAGCCCCAGCATTTT.

This clone was seen once. V and J are TRBV4-1 and TRBJ2-7; 9 bases fit TRBD2. This CDR3 has 16 residues. From germline, CDR1 is MGHRA and CDR2 YSYEKL. With 1 base clipped from V and 2 bases from J, the junction kept 6 bases outside the gene matches. CDR3 protein: CASSQAPTSGTYEQYF. CDR3 coding DNA: TGCGCCAGCAGCCAAGCGCCGACTAGCGGAACCTACGAGCAGTACTTC.

The chain combines TRBV2 with TRBJ2-3; D remains unclear. Trimming took 5 bases from V and 6 from J, leaving 3 bases between them. The CDR3 covers 10 residues. The germline V gene encodes CDR1 SNHLY and CDR2 FYNNEI. The CDR3 is CASSSDTQYF. The CDR3 region has the DNA TGTGCCAGCAGTTCGGATACGCAGTATTTT.

The chain combines TRBV4-2 with TRBJ2-4; 8 nucleotides line up with TRBD1. The junction had 9 bases not matched to a gene; V was cut back by 2 bases and J by 0 bases. CDR1 is LGHNA and CDR2 is YNFKEQ in the germline V gene. This CDR3 has 18 residues. The DNA for the CDR3 is TGTGCCAGCAGCCAACGACAGGGGCTAAGTTTAGCCAAAAACATTCAGTACTTC. Its translation: CASSQRQGLSLAKNIQYF.

The rearrangement links TRBV14 to TRBJ2-1, with 10 bases lining up with TRBD1. V shed 4 bases, J shed 12 bases, and the junction held 9 bases outside the gene matches. Germline loops: CDR1 SGHDN, CDR2 FVKESK. The CDR3 is 14 residues long. The CDR3 DNA sequence: TGTGCCAGCAGCCTGGGACAGGGGAGCAGAAGGCAGTTCTTC. It specifies CASSLGQGSRRQFF. Full variable domain (rest looked up from reference TRBV14 and TRBJ2-1): EAGVTQFPSHSVIEKGQTVTLRCDPISGHDNLYWYRRVMGKEIKFLLHFVKESKQDESGMPNNRFLAERTGGTYSTLKVQPAELEDSGVYFCASSLGQGSRRQFFGPGTRLTVL.

V gene TRBV4-1 combines with J gene TRBJ2-7; 7 bases are a match to TRBD1. The CDR3 runs to 18 residues. Trimming removed 1 base from V and 4 bases from J; junction bases left unmatched: 16. Germline CDR1 and CDR2: MGHRA and YSYEKL. The CDR3 DNA sequence: TGCGCCAGCAGCCAAGGAGGGGGCCGCCAGGGCCAAAAGTACGAGCAGTACTTC. Translating it yields CASSQGGGRQGQKYEQYF.

The rearrangement uses TRBV3-1 (or the pseudogene TRBV3-2) and TRBJ1-1, with D unclear. The V end was cut by 1 base, the J end by 5 bases, with 5 bases between. Per the germline V gene, CDR1 is LGHDT and CDR2 is YNNKEL (reference sequence). This CDR3 is built from 12 residues. The CDR3 loop is CASSQAGTEAFF. The CDR3 DNA is TGTGCCAGCAGCCAAGCTGGGACTGAAGCTTTCTTT.

The V call is TRBV18, the J call TRBJ2-1, with D perhaps matching TRBD2 (7 bases). V was trimmed by 3 bases and J by 5 bases, leaving 17 bases between them. Germline assignment: CDR1 KGHSH and CDR2 LQKENI. The CDR3 is 16 residues long. DNA of the CDR3: TGTGCCAGCTCACCCGATCGAGGGGGGGCGGACAATGAGCAGTTCTTC. As protein: CASSPDRGGADNEQFF.

The chain recombines TRBV7-2 with TRBJ2-3; maybe TRBD1 (6 bases). The CDR3 consists of 13 residues. V was shortened by 5 bases and J by 4 bases, with 10 bases between the two germline ends. Germline-derived CDR1 and CDR2 are SGHTA and FQGNSA. Here the CDR3 reads CASSDQGSDTQYF. For the CDR3, the DNA is TGTGCCAGCAGCGACCAGGGGTCAGATACGCAGTATTTT.

The chain has TRBV10-3 and TRBJ2-3; TRBD2 matches at 10 bases. Losses at the gene ends were 10 bases for V and 1 base for J; bases not matched to a gene: 5. CDR1 ENHRY and CDR2 SYGVKD come from the germline V gene. The CDR3 sequence is 14 residues long. DNA of the CDR3: TGTGCCACCTCCCTAGCGGGGGGCACAGATACGCAGTATTTT. This codes for CATSLAGGTDTQYF.

The chain's CDR3 is CSVERGGRQGTNYGYTF. The CDR3, as DNA: TGCAGCGTTGAACGAGGGGGTAGACAGGGAACTAACTATGGCTACACCTTC. V is TRBV29-1 and J is TRBJ1-2; 7 nucleotides agree with TRBD1. CDR3 size: 17 residues. Germline CDR1 and CDR2: SQVTM and ANQGSEA. V was pared by 2 bases and J by 0 bases, with 12 bases of the junction left unmatched.

The V call is TRBV10-3, the J call TRBJ2-2; 8 nucleotides match TRBD1. The CDR3 length is 14 residues. CDR1 is ENHRY and CDR2 is SYGVKD in the germline V gene. Trimming took 7 bases from V and 1 from J; bases not matched to a gene: 2. CDR3 nucleotides: TGTGCCATCACGACAGGGGTGAACACCGGGGAGCTGTTTTTT. This encodes CAITTGVNTGELFF.

V gene TRBV5-4 combines with J gene TRBJ2-7; TRBD1 is a possible D gene (6 bases). V shed 3 bases and J shed 0 bases, with 16 bases lying between them. CDR1 SGHNT and CDR2 YYREEE come from the germline V gene (reference sequence). CDR3 length: 16 amino acids. CDR3 residues: CASSSDRKRSSYEQYF. The CDR3 nucleotides are TGTGCCAGCAGCTCCGACAGGAAAAGGAGCTCCTACGAGCAGTACTTC.

This clone was counted between two and nine times. The chain uses TRBV3-1 (or the pseudogene TRBV3-2) and TRBJ1-3; a weak D match, TRBD1 (5 bases). The CDR3 covers 12 residues. Germline V gene data show CDR1 as LGHDT and CDR2 as YNNKEL (reference sequence). The ends were cut back, 1 base at V and 7 bases at J, with 5 bases in the middle. The CDR3 DNA is TGTGCCAGCAGCCAAGGGGGCAACACCATATATTTT. Translated, it gives CASSQGGNTIYF.

Here the CDR3 reads CASSFVLWGNTEAFF. The CDR3 nucleotides are TGTGCCAGCAGTTTCGTGCTGTGGGGGAACACTGAAGCTTTCTTT. The chain uses TRBV28 and TRBJ1-1; the D is unclear. The CDR3 covers 15 residues. V gave up 3 bases and J gave up 1 base, with 12 bases separating them. The germline gives CDR1 MDHEN, CDR2 SYDVKM.

The CDR3 region is CASSDLFVRRLYNEQFF. The CDR3 coding sequence is TGTGCCAGCAGTGACCTCTTTGTCAGGCGGCTATACAATGAGCAGTTCTTC. The V call is TRBV6-4, the J call TRBJ2-1; no clear D. Per the germline V gene, CDR1 is MRHNA and CDR2 is SNTAGT. V was trimmed by 2 bases and J by 4 bases, leaving 18 bases between them. CDR3 length: 17 residues.

CDR3 in DNA: TGTGCCAGCAGCCAAGGGGGAGGCTGGCAGTTCTTC. Residues: CASSQGGGWQFF. J is TRBJ2-1 and V is TRBV4-2; the D gene is possibly TRBD2 (6 bases). Trimming took 1 base from V and 12 from J, leaving 10 bases between them. The germline gives CDR1 LGHNA, CDR2 YNFKEQ. This CDR3 is 12 amino acids long.

The rearrangement uses TRBV7-3 and TRBJ2-1; TRBD2 aligns across 9 bases. This CDR3 has 15 amino acids. V was clipped by 5 bases and J by 8 bases; unmatched bases: 10. The germline V gene encodes CDR1 SGHTA and CDR2 FQGTGA. The CDR3 DNA reads as TGTGCCAGCAGCCAGCGAGCGGGAGGCCACCATGAGCAGTTCTTC. Translating it yields CASSQRAGGHHEQFF.

The chain uses TRBV4-2 and TRBJ1-3; maybe TRBD1 (6 bases). V was cut by 4 bases and J by 0 bases, with 13 bases left in between. The CDR3 loop spans 16 amino acids. The germline gives CDR1 LGHNA, CDR2 YNFKEQ. The CDR3 DNA reads as TGTGCCAGCAGCCCTGGCCAGGGGAGCTCTGGAAACACCATATATTTT. It translates to CASSPGQGSSGNTIYF.

DNA for the CDR3: TGTGCCAGCAGCTATATGGGGGTTGGTGGCGAGCAGTACTTC. Translation: CASSYMGVGGEQYF. This chain links TRBV11-2 with TRBJ2-7; D is possibly TRBD1 or TRBD2 (5 bases each). Trimming left V 4 bases short and J 6 bases short, with 16 bases between. Germline loops: CDR1 SGHAT, CDR2 FQNNGV. The CDR3 is made up of 14 amino acids.

The V call is TRBV19, the J call TRBJ1-5; D unresolved. Germline CDR1 is LNHDA and CDR2 is SQIVND (reference sequence). The germline V and J ends were trimmed by 3 bases and 4 bases, with 7 bases remaining between them. The CDR3 is made up of 13 amino acids. CDR3 coding DNA: TGTGCCAGTAGTATCGAAGGAAATCAGCCCCAGCATTTT. This sequence encodes CASSIEGNQPQHF. The complete variable domain, with remaining parts taken from reference TRBV19 and TRBJ1-5, reads DGGITQSPKYLFRKEGQNVTLSCEQNLNHDAMYWYRQDPGQGLRLIYYSQIVNDFQKGDIAEGYSVSREKKESFPLTVTSAQKNPTAFYLCASSIEGNQPQHFGDGTRLSIL.

V and J are TRBV30 and TRBJ2-2; D may be TRBD2 (6 bases). CDR3 length: 12 residues. Trimming left V 2 bases short and J 7 bases short, with 8 bases between. The germline V gene encodes CDR1 GTSNPN and CDR2 SVGIG (reference sequence). The CDR3 spells CAWSLASGELFF. CDR3 in DNA: TGTGCCTGGAGTCTAGCGAGCGGGGAGCTGTTTTTT.

The gene calls are TRBV5-1 and TRBJ2-1, with 8 bases aligning to TRBD2. The V gene end was trimmed by 3 bases and the J gene end by 2 bases; junction bases not matched to a gene: 4. CDR3 length: 15 residues. The germline V gene encodes CDR1 SGHRS and CDR2 YFSETQ. In DNA form, the CDR3 reads TGCGCCAGCAGCTCCAGCGGGAGCACCTACAATGAGCAGTTCTTC. It codes for CASSSSGSTYNEQFF.

This clone was picked up a small number of times. J is TRBJ2-1 and V is TRBV29-1, with 10 bases that match TRBD2. CDR1 and CDR2 from the germline V gene are SQVTM and ANQGSEA. This CDR3 spans 14 amino acids. Losses at the gene ends were 4 bases for V and 9 bases for J; bases not matched to a gene: 9. This CDR3 is CSVAPAGGPAEQFF. CDR3 in DNA: TGCAGCGTTGCTCCAGCGGGAGGGCCCGCTGAGCAGTTCTTC.

This chain uses TRBV28 with TRBJ2-7; a possible D gene is TRBD2 (5 bases). The CDR3 has 15 amino acids. Germline-derived CDR1 and CDR2 are MDHEN and SYDVKM. V was pared by 4 bases and J by 5 bases, with 18 bases between. The CDR3 DNA sequence: TGTGCCAGCAGTTCCCCTGGGCGGACTTCCCACGAGCAGTACTTC. Its translation: CASSSPGRTSHEQYF.

V usage is TRBV3-1 (or the pseudogene TRBV3-2) and J usage is TRBJ2-1; tentative D call: TRBD1 (5 bases). CDR3 length: 15 amino acids. Germline V gene lookup returns CDR1 LGHDT and CDR2 YNNKEL (reference sequence). Trimming took 0 bases from V and 7 from J, leaving 13 bases between them. The CDR3 loop reads CASSQEVLGQNEQFF. As DNA, the CDR3 is TGTGCCAGCAGCCAAGAAGTTCTGGGGCAGAATGAGCAGTTCTTC.

The chain joins TRBV6-5 to TRBJ2-2; 7 positions match TRBD1. V trimming: 6 bases; J trimming: 1 base; junction bases outside the gene matches: 2. The germline V gene has CDR1 MNHEY and CDR2 SVGAGI. The CDR3 length is 14 residues. The CDR3 bases are TGTGCCAGCAGGGGACAGTTGAACACCGGGGAGCTGTTTTTT. Translating it yields CASRGQLNTGELFF.